The 20 T cell receptor beta chains below all came from one sample that was sequenced in a study of T cell changes during pregnancy in multiple sclerosis. Sequenced by immunoSEQ multiplex PCR; TCRdb stores in-frame clones only, minus some. The repertoire holds tens of thousands of clones, with about nine tenths as singletons. Specimen: CD4+ T cells from peripheral blood mononuclear cells, collected before pregnancy. These receptors were obtained from a female donor with multiple sclerosis, enrolled in a pregnancy study.

The chain joins TRBV7-9 to TRBJ2-3; 8 bases are a match to TRBD1. Germline CDR1 reads SEHNR; CDR2 reads FQNEAQ (reference sequence). The V gene end was trimmed by 6 bases and the J gene end by 5 bases; junction bases not matched to a gene: 7. The CDR3 has 14 amino acids. The CDR3 DNA is TGTGCCAGCAGTCAGGGGGCGGACGGAGATACGCAGTATTTT. It specifies CASSQGADGDTQYF.

The chain is built from TRBV14 and TRBJ1-2; perhaps TRBD1 as D (5 bases). CDR1 is SGHDN, CDR2 FVKESK, per germline. CDR3 length: 14 amino acids. V dropped 4 bases and J dropped 8 bases, with 17 bases sitting between them. This CDR3 is CASSRGTEVEGYTF. Written as DNA, the CDR3 is TGTGCCAGCAGCCGCGGGACCGAAGTAGAAGGCTACACCTTC.

The CDR3 loop reads CASSIGTSGKVEQFF. The CDR3 DNA reads as TGTGCCAGTAGTATAGGGACTAGCGGGAAGGTTGAGCAGTTCTTC. The J gene is TRBJ2-1, the V gene TRBV19; 12 bases line up with TRBD2. Germline loops: CDR1 LNHDA, CDR2 SQIVND (reference sequence). The CDR3 contains 15 residues. The V segment lost 1 base and the J segment 9 bases; nucleotides outside the gene matches: 4.

The chain is built from TRBV5-6 and TRBJ1-4; D is ambiguous. In germline, CDR1 is SGHDT, CDR2 YYEEEE. Trimming pared 0 bases from V and 3 bases from J, leaving 9 bases between. This CDR3 is built from 15 residues. The CDR3 DNA reads as TGTGCCAGCAGCTTGGGGCAACCCGCTAATGAAAAACTGTTTTTT. This sequence encodes CASSLGQPANEKLFF.

CDR3 DNA sequence: TGCGCCAGCAGCCTAGACAGGGCCTACAATGAGCAGTTCTTC. It yields the protein CASSLDRAYNEQFF. The rearrangement uses TRBV5-1 and TRBJ2-1; 7 bases map to TRBD1. The germline V gene encodes CDR1 SGHRS and CDR2 YFSETQ. The CDR3 is 14 amino acids. V lost 4 bases and J lost 2; bases outside the gene matches: 3.

CDR3 in amino acids: CASLLHNGKGGRNTIYF. DNA of the CDR3: TGTGCCAGCCTATTACACAACGGGAAAGGGGGACGAAACACCATATATTTT. The genes are TRBV19 and TRBJ1-3, with D possibly being TRBD1 (6 bases). Germline loops: CDR1 LNHDA, CDR2 SQIVND (reference sequence). The V and J ends lost 9 bases and 5 bases respectively, with 26 bases between them. CDR3 length: 17 residues.

This chain uses TRBV5-1 with TRBJ2-3; 10 bases map to TRBD1. The junction had 4 bases not matched to a gene; V was cut back by 4 bases and J by 5 bases. Per the germline V gene, CDR1 is SGHRS and CDR2 is YFSETQ. The CDR3 is 14 amino acids. CDR3 sequence (DNA): TGCGCCAGCAGCGCGGACAGGGGGGAAGATACGCAGTATTTT. This translates into CASSADRGEDTQYF.

The chain couples TRBV4-1 to TRBJ1-1, with TRBD1 matching over 8 bases. The CDR3 runs 17 residues. Germline V gene sequence: CDR1 MGHRA, CDR2 YSYEKL. Trimming took 0 bases from V and 1 from J; bases not matched to a gene: 7. This chain's CDR3 is CASSQDRGPTSNTEAFF. In nucleotides, the CDR3 is TGCGCCAGCAGCCAAGACAGGGGGCCCACCTCGAACACTGAAGCTTTCTTT.

The chain joins TRBV28 to TRBJ2-2, with 13 bases identical to TRBD2. CDR1 is MDHEN and CDR2 is SYDVKM in the germline V gene. V shed 7 bases, J shed 1 base, and the junction held 6 bases outside the gene matches. CDR3 size: 17 residues. For the CDR3, the DNA is TGTGCCAGCAAGCGACTAGCGGGAGGAGTGAACACCGGGGAGCTGTTTTTT. Translated: CASKRLAGGVNTGELFF.

This clone was seen only a few times. J is TRBJ1-5 and V is TRBV6-1; D is perhaps TRBD1 (6 bases). From germline, CDR1 is MNHNS and CDR2 SASEGT. Trimming pared 5 bases from V and 6 bases from J, leaving 14 bases between. This CDR3 is 14 amino acids long. CDR3 DNA sequence: TGTGCCAGCAGTTCAGGGGAGACGGCTCAGCCCCAGCATTTT. It codes for CASSSGETAQPQHF.

The rearrangement uses TRBV29-1 and TRBJ2-5, with 11 bases identical to TRBD1. Gene TRBJ2-7 matches the end of the DNA better, so the J call may be wrong. Germline CDR1 is SQVTM and CDR2 is ANQGSEA. This CDR3 contains 16 residues. CDR3 DNA sequence: TGCAGCGCGAGGGCCCCGGGGACAGGGGGTACCTACGAGCAGTACTTC. Protein: CSARAPGTGGTYEQYF.

This chain links TRBV5-1 with TRBJ1-4, with TRBD1 identical over 8 bases. J lost 7 bases, V lost 2 bases, and 10 bases had no gene match. The CDR3 loop spans 16 amino acids. Germline CDR1 SGHRS, CDR2 YFSETQ. CDR3 loop: CASSLTPGGAGEKLFF. The CDR3 coding sequence is TGCGCCAGCAGCTTAACCCCAGGGGGCGCGGGTGAAAAACTGTTTTTT.

This clone occurred once. This chain joins TRBV19 and TRBJ1-2, with D unclear. CDR1 and CDR2 (germline): LNHDA, SQIVND (reference sequence). This CDR3 contains 13 residues. Between the trimmed V and J ends, which lost 10 bases and 1 base, there was a span of 13 bases. The CDR3 loop reads CATSRGNNYGYTF. The DNA of the CDR3 is TGTGCCACCTCTCGAGGGAATAACTATGGCTACACCTTC. Together with reference TRBV19 and TRBJ1-2, the CDR3 gives the full variable domain: DGGITQSPKYLFRKEGQNVTLSCEQNLNHDAMYWYRQDPGQGLRLIYYSQIVNDFQKGDIAEGYSVSREKKESFPLTVTSAQKNPTAFYLCATSRGNNYGYTFGSGTRLTVV.

CDR3 coding DNA: TGCGCCAGCAGCGGAGGGAGTACGGGCTATGGCTACACCTTC. It encodes CASSGGSTGYGYTF. The chain carries TRBV5-1 and TRBJ1-2; D remains ambiguous. V lost 4 bases, J lost 4 bases, and 14 bases lay in between. CDR1 SGHRS and CDR2 YFSETQ come from the germline V gene. The CDR3 is made up of 14 amino acids.

The chain recombines TRBV9 with TRBJ2-1; TRBD2 matches 12 bases. The V gene end was trimmed by 3 bases and the J gene end by 10 bases; junction bases not matched to a gene: 8. The germline CDR1 and CDR2 sequences are SGDLS and YYNGEE. The CDR3 extends over 15 amino acids. The CDR3 reads CASSDQGLAGMEQFF. Here the CDR3 DNA reads TGTGCCAGCAGCGACCAGGGACTAGCGGGTATGGAGCAGTTCTTC.

The rearrangement uses TRBV5-4 and TRBJ2-3, with TRBD2 matching over 11 bases. Trimming removed 4 bases from V and 5 bases from J; junction bases left unmatched: 6. The CDR3 loop spans 15 amino acids. CDR1 and CDR2 (germline): SGHNT, YYREEE (reference sequence). This CDR3 is CASSRSGGAQDTQYF. DNA of the CDR3: TGTGCCAGCAGCCGTAGCGGGGGGGCACAAGATACGCAGTATTTT.

This clone was recorded only once. The chain is built from TRBV5-1 and TRBJ1-5; D might be TRBD1 (5 bases). V dropped 1 base and J dropped 0 bases, with 14 bases sitting between them. The CDR3 is 17 residues long. In germline, CDR1 is SGHRS, CDR2 YFSETQ. CDR3 bases: TGCGCCAGCAGCTTGAGCCGACGGGGGAATAGCAATCAGCCCCAGCATTTT. The encoded protein is CASSLSRRGNSNQPQHF.

The chain combines TRBV2 with TRBJ1-1; possibly TRBD1 for D (5 bases). The CDR3 runs to 14 residues. Germline V gene sequence: CDR1 SNHLY, CDR2 FYNNEI. The ends were cut back, 6 bases at V and 4 bases at J, with 15 bases in the middle. CDR3 nucleotide sequence: TGTGCCAGCAGACGCCAGGGATTCAGCACTGAAGCTTTCTTT. Protein sequence: CASRRQGFSTEAFF.

The chain links TRBV27 to TRBJ2-7; D not resolved. The germline CDR1 and CDR2 sequences are MNHEY and SMNVEV (reference sequence). The CDR3 is 13 residues long. The V end lost 4 bases, the J end lost 2 bases, and 9 bases lay between the germline ends. CDR3 nucleotides: TGTGCCAGCAGTTGGGCTCCAACCTACGAGCAGTACTTC. This codes for CASSWAPTYEQYF.

The V call is TRBV5-4, the J call TRBJ2-7; D is unresolved. Trimming took 1 base from V and 0 from J, leaving 8 bases between them. The CDR3 is 14 amino acids. Germline CDR1 is SGHNT and CDR2 is YYREEE (reference sequence). The CDR3 sequence is CASSLYSSSYEQYF. The CDR3 coding sequence is TGTGCCAGCAGCTTGTACAGTAGCTCCTACGAGCAGTACTTC.